A selection of T cell receptor beta chains follows, all from one sample in a study of cytomegalovirus exposure and HLA in healthy donors. The method was immunoSEQ multiplex PCR; TCRdb's version includes in-frame clones alone and lacks a portion of them. This sample has a few hundred thousand clones, with around 80% found just once. Material for sequencing was PBMCs. The source is a girl aged 2-15 years in good health and CMV-seronegative. Both conserved end residues are part of each CDR3. The D gene is left open where the match is weak. A clone size is listed for some rows: how often the clone was seen (once, few, many), or a class if it is expanded.

d_gene	len	v_gene	j_gene	abundance	CDR3aa	CDR3nt
NA	15	TRBV6-1	TRBJ2-1	NA	CASSVIRSSYNEQFF	TGTGCCAGCAGTGTTATCAGAAGCTCCTACAATGAGCAGTTCTTC
TRBD1	16	TRBV7-9	TRBJ2-3	NA	CASSLTSDRVRDTQYF	TGTGCCAGCAGCCTAACTTCGGACAGGGTGAGAGATACGCAGTATTTT
NA	11	TRBV28	TRBJ1-1	NA	CASTQAGGAFF	TGTGCCAGCACCCAAGCGGGGGGAGCTTTCTTT
TRBD1	14	TRBV4-1	TRBJ1-2	few	CASSPRQGDYGYTF	TGCGCCAGCAGCCCCCGACAGGGAGACTATGGCTACACCTTC
TRBD1	14	TRBV28	TRBJ1-5	NA	CASRGTGYNQPQHF	TGTGCCAGTAGAGGGACAGGGTACAATCAGCCCCAGCATTTT
NA	15	TRBV28	TRBJ1-5	NA	CASGGAGWSDQPQHF	TGTGCCAGTGGCGGGGCAGGGTGGTCCGATCAGCCCCAGCATTTT
NA	13	TRBV7-9	TRBJ1-1	NA	CASSGPSSPEAFF	TGTGCCAGCTCCGGGCCCTCTAGCCCTGAAGCTTTCTTT
TRBD2	15	TRBV5-1	TRBJ2-1	NA	CASSWTSGSRNEQFF	TGCGCCAGCAGCTGGACTAGCGGGAGCAGAAATGAGCAGTTCTTC
TRBD1	12	TRBV29-1	TRBJ1-2	NA	CSVLQGSDSYTF	TGCAGCGTCTTACAGGGGAGTGATAGCTACACCTTC
TRBD2	16	TRBV2	TRBJ2-3	NA	CASSGEAGGSTDTQYF	TGTGCCAGCAGTGGAGAAGCGGGAGGGAGCACAGATACGCAGTATTTT
TRBD2	15	TRBV28	TRBJ2-7	NA	CASSSWVGGSDEQYF	TGTGCCAGCAGTTCGTGGGTGGGCGGGAGCGACGAGCAGTACTTC
NA	17	TRBV5-1	TRBJ2-2	NA	CASSKSLWGLYTGELFF	TGCGCCAGCAGTAAATCCCTTTGGGGCTTGTACACCGGGGAGCTGTTTTTT
TRBD2	17	TRBV7-3	TRBJ2-1	NA	CASSPRGSGGAIDEQFF	TGTGCCAGCAGCCCGCGTGGTAGCGGGGGGGCGATAGATGAGCAGTTCTTC
TRBD2	15	TRBV9	TRBJ2-5	few	CASSLGTSGRETQYF	TGTGCCAGCAGCCTAGGGACTAGCGGGAGAGAGACCCAGTACTTC
NA	15	TRBV29-1	TRBJ2-5	few	CSVPPGRGHQETQYF	TGCAGCGTCCCCCCTGGGCGGGGACACCAAGAGACCCAGTACTTC
TRBD2	15	TRBV7-6	TRBJ2-1	NA	CASSLRLAGVNEQFF	TGTGCCAGCAGCTTACGGCTAGCGGGAGTGAATGAGCAGTTCTTC
TRBD2	13	TRBV2	TRBJ2-1	once	CASREGLAGVLLF	TGTGCCAGCAGGGAAGGACTAGCGGGAGTTCTCCTCTTC
NA	12	TRBV7-9	TRBJ2-1	NA	CASSSPGTGQFF	TGTGCCAGCAGCTCACCCGGGACTGGTCAGTTCTTC
NA	13	TRBV29-1	TRBJ1-2	once	CSVEGGGSYGYTF	TGCAGCGTTGAGGGAGGGGGATCCTATGGCTACACCTTC
NA	15	TRBV19	TRBJ1-2	NA	CASTDEGRANYGYTF	TGTGCCAGTACCGATGAGGGGAGGGCCAACTATGGCTACACCTTC
NA	14	TRBV7-2	TRBJ1-1	NA	CASSLRRLNTEAFF	TGTGCCAGCAGCTTAAGGCGGCTGAACACTGAAGCTTTCTTT
NA	15	TRBV10-2	TRBJ1-2	NA	CASGWSTRRDYGYTF	TGCGCCAGCGGGTGGTCAACTAGGAGGGACTATGGCTACACCTTC
TRBD1	13	TRBV29-1	TRBJ2-7	NA	CSVWDRFSYEQYF	TGCAGCGTTTGGGACAGGTTCTCCTACGAGCAGTACTTC
TRBD1	13	TRBV4-1	TRBJ1-1	NA	CASGTGTNTEAFF	TGCGCCAGCGGGACAGGGACGAACACTGAAGCTTTCTTT
NA	15	TRBV28	TRBJ1-6	NA	CASSLVSFSDSPLHF	TGTGCCAGCAGTTTAGTATCTTTTAGCGATTCACCCCTCCACTTT
NA	15	TRBV5-4	TRBJ2-6	NA	CASSFYASGANVLTF	TGTGCCAGCAGCTTTTACGCGTCTGGGGCCAACGTCCTGACTTTC
TRBD2	17	TRBV4-1	TRBJ2-3	NA	CASSQNPSSGVADTQYF	TGCGCCAGCAGCCAAAACCCCTCTAGCGGGGTGGCAGATACGCAGTATTTT
NA	15	TRBV6-5	TRBJ2-7	NA	CASSYSLNGAYEQYF	TGTGCCAGCAGTTACTCGTTGAACGGAGCCTACGAGCAGTACTTC
TRBD1	18	TRBV4-1	TRBJ1-2	once	CASSQSTGTGARVKGYTF	TGCGCCAGCAGCCAATCAACCGGGACAGGGGCCCGGGTGAAGGGCTACACCTTC
TRBD1	15	TRBV19	TRBJ1-1	few	CASRPQGALGTEAFF	TGTGCCAGTAGGCCCCAGGGGGCGCTTGGCACTGAAGCTTTCTTT
TRBD2	15	TRBV7-3	TRBJ2-5	NA	CASSLGLAVQETQYF	TGTGCCAGCAGCCTAGGACTAGCGGTACAAGAGACCCAGTACTTC
TRBD1	15	TRBV7-8	TRBJ2-7	few	CASSPRRTGAYEQYF	TGTGCCAGCAGCCCCAGAAGGACAGGGGCCTACGAGCAGTACTTC
NA	13	TRBV13	TRBJ2-7	once	CASSLVPGDEQYF	TGTGCCAGCAGCTTAGTCCCAGGGGACGAGCAGTACTTC
TRBD2	17	TRBV5-6	TRBJ2-1	NA	CASSATTSGGRTDEQFF	TGTGCCAGCAGCGCGACGACTAGCGGGGGACGCACGGATGAGCAGTTCTTC
TRBD2	19	TRBV4-2	TRBJ2-5	NA	CASSQETDLAGLAWETQYF	TGTGCCAGCAGCCAAGAAACTGATCTAGCGGGTCTAGCTTGGGAGACCCAGTACTTC
NA	13	TRBV28	TRBJ2-1	NA	CASREDWNNEQFF	TGTGCCAGCAGGGAGGATTGGAACAATGAGCAGTTCTTC
NA	15	TRBV30	TRBJ1-5	NA	CAWTLAFGRAQPQHF	TGTGCCTGGACCCTAGCCTTTGGGCGAGCCCAGCCCCAGCATTTT
TRBD1	14	TRBV28	TRBJ1-5	NA	CASTTRTGSRPQHF	TGTGCCAGCACCACCCGGACAGGTTCTCGGCCCCAGCATTTT
NA	15	TRBV18	TRBJ2-5	NA	CASSPVVLAGETQYF	TGTGCCAGCTCACCAGTCGTGCTAGCCGGTGAGACCCAGTACTTC
NA	16	TRBV18	TRBJ1-4	NA	CASSQRDAATNEKLFF	TGTGCCAGCTCACAGCGCGACGCCGCAACTAATGAAAAACTGTTTTTT
NA	13	TRBV6-6	TRBJ2-1	few	CASISGLHNEQFF	TGTGCCAGCATTAGCGGCCTTCACAATGAGCAGTTCTTC
TRBD1	17	TRBV5-4	TRBJ1-4	once	CASSSRSNRGGNEKLFF	TGTGCCAGCAGCTCTCGATCAAACAGGGGTGGGAATGAAAAACTGTTTTTT